This T cell receptor (beta chain) was identified in a study of OX40 agonist ivuxolimab in advanced cancers. Study results and limitations: Dose levels from 0.1 to 3.0 mg/kg saw CD4+ and CD8+ blood T cells expand clonally by week 6.

This clone was detected only a few times. Its cognate antigen is unknown. Profiled with immunoSEQ multiplex PCR; TCRdb holds only in-frame clones, not every one. The top ten clones hold approximately 25% of a sample with around 13,000 clones, roughly 84% of them seen once. Patients with autoimmune history or systemic immunosuppression were excluded. The CDR3 covers 13 residues. Germline V gene sequence: CDR1 SEHNR, CDR2 FQNEAQ (reference sequence). Trimming removed 5 bases at V and 4 bases at J, with 11 bases between. The sequence came from an adult with an advanced solid tumor such as melanoma, head and neck, liver or kidney cancer. The sample was CD4+ or CD8+ T cells sorted from blood, taken in a trial of the OX40 agonist ivuxolimab. The chain recombines TRBV7-9 with TRBJ2-5; D is unclear. In nucleotides, the CDR3 is TGTGCCAGCAGCCACCGTTGGGTAGAGACCCAGTACTTC. Protein product: CASSHRWVETQYF.